This T cell receptor beta chain derives from a study of OX40 agonist ivuxolimab in advanced cancers. In the study overall: A diagnosis of hepatocellular carcinoma, melanoma, renal cell or head and neck cancer was present in dose-escalation patients. Partial responses were observed in three patients, of whom one had hepatocellular carcinoma and two had cutaneous melanoma. Points from the study as a whole: Expanded clones belonging to CD8+ T cells outnumbered, on average, those of CD4+.

Trimming shortened V by 6 bases and J by 0 bases, and 11 bases separated the two germline ends. The CDR3 extends over 14 amino acids. Germline V gene lookup returns CDR1 MNHEY and CDR2 SVGAGI. This clone was detected once. Its target is not known. Using immunoSEQ multiplex PCR, the repertoire was profiled, and TCRdb retains in-frame clones only, with some absent. Among fewer than 90,000 clones, around nine tenths were seen once, and the ten largest hold roughly 2.4%. This TCR derives from an adult with an advanced solid tumor such as melanoma, head and neck, liver or kidney cancer. The rearrangement uses TRBV6-5 and TRBJ1-1, with D possibly being TRBD1 (6 bases). This specimen consisted of CD4+ or CD8+ T cells sorted from blood, obtained in a trial of the OX40 agonist ivuxolimab. CDR3 sequence (DNA): TGTGCCAGCAGAAGGGGGGTGATGAACACTGAAGCTTTCTTT. It is translated as CASRRGVMNTEAFF.